The rows below give T cell receptor beta chains drawn from one sample of a study of IL-17A CD8 T cells in psoriatic arthritis synovium. Assay used: immunoSEQ multiplex PCR; TCRdb lists only in-frame clones, some missing. The profile covers a few thousand clones, with roughly 72% appearing a single time and around 10% taken by the ten largest. The sequenced sample was IFN-gamma+ CD8+ T cells from synovial fluid. Source of these receptors: a human donor with psoriatic arthritis. Each CDR3 is given with its conserved first and last residue. The order of the fields is D gene, clone size, V gene, J gene, CDR3 DNA, CDR3 protein. A D gene is named only where the DNA matches it firmly. Rows give clone size only sometimes, using once, few, many, or a class for an expanded clone.

d_gene: NA; abundance: NA; v_gene: TRBV21-1; j_gene: TRBJ2-1; CDR3nt: TGTGCCAGCAGCAAAATTCTCCGGGACTCTCTAGAGGGTGAGCAGTTCTTC; CDR3aa: CASSKILRDSLEGEQFF
d_gene: NA; abundance: NA; v_gene: TRBV20-1; j_gene: TRBJ2-1; CDR3nt: TGCAGTGCCGCCTACAATGAGCAGTTCTTC; CDR3aa: CSAAYNEQFF
d_gene: NA; abundance: NA; v_gene: TRBV7-8; j_gene: TRBJ2-1; CDR3nt: TGTGCCAGCAGCTTATCCGGAGACATAGCGGCCTACAATGAGCAGTTCTTC; CDR3aa: CASSLSGDIAAYNEQFF
d_gene: NA; abundance: NA; v_gene: TRBV5-6; j_gene: TRBJ1-2; CDR3nt: TGTGCCAGCAGCTTGGGACAGGACAGCTATGGCTACACCTTC; CDR3aa: CASSLGQDSYGYTF
d_gene: NA; abundance: NA; v_gene: TRBV10-3; j_gene: TRBJ2-7; CDR3nt: TGTGCCATCAGTGAGTCCGGGGGTGGAAGTGGCGAGCAGTACTTC; CDR3aa: CAISESGGGSGEQYF
d_gene: NA; abundance: once; v_gene: TRBV29-1; j_gene: TRBJ2-3; CDR3nt: TGCAGCGTTGAGAGCGGTACGAGGTATTTT; CDR3aa: CSVESGTRYF
d_gene: TRBD1; abundance: NA; v_gene: TRBV6-4; j_gene: TRBJ2-1; CDR3nt: TGTGCCAGCAGTGACTCGACAGGGGGCTACAATGAGCAGTTCTTC; CDR3aa: CASSDSTGGYNEQFF
d_gene: NA; abundance: NA; v_gene: TRBV28; j_gene: TRBJ2-6; CDR3nt: TGTGCCAGCAGGGTGATTAGGGCCGGGCCGGGGGCCAACGTCCTGACTTTC; CDR3aa: CASRVIRAGPGANVLTF
d_gene: TRBD1; abundance: NA; v_gene: TRBV5-1; j_gene: TRBJ2-7; CDR3nt: TGCGCCAGCAGCCCACGGACAGGGGAGGGGACCGAGCAGTACTTC; CDR3aa: CASSPRTGEGTEQYF
d_gene: TRBD1; abundance: NA; v_gene: TRBV13; j_gene: TRBJ1-2; CDR3nt: TGTGCCAGCAGCTTAGGCCGACAGGGTGGCTATGGCTACACCTTC; CDR3aa: CASSLGRQGGYGYTF
d_gene: NA; abundance: once; v_gene: TRBV11-2; j_gene: TRBJ2-7; CDR3nt: TGTGCCAGCAGCGGCAGGGTTGGGTCCTACGAGCAGTACTTC; CDR3aa: CASSGRVGSYEQYF
d_gene: NA; abundance: NA; v_gene: TRBV10-3; j_gene: TRBJ2-5; CDR3nt: TGTGCCATCAGTGCTGGAGGCGGGGAAGAGACCCAGTACTTC; CDR3aa: CAISAGGGEETQYF
d_gene: NA; abundance: NA; v_gene: TRBV4-3; j_gene: TRBJ1-5; CDR3nt: TGCGCCAGCAGCCAAGATCTCTCTGGGGGGAATCAGCCCCAGCATTTT; CDR3aa: CASSQDLSGGNQPQHF
d_gene: NA; abundance: NA; v_gene: TRBV30; j_gene: TRBJ1-1; CDR3nt: TGTGCCTGGAGTACCTGGGGTGGCACTGAAGCTTTCTTT; CDR3aa: CAWSTWGGTEAFF
d_gene: TRBD1; abundance: few; v_gene: TRBV7-7; j_gene: TRBJ2-3; CDR3nt: TGTGCTAGCAGCTTAGGGACAGGAGCCATCACAGATACGCAGTATTTT; CDR3aa: CASSLGTGAITDTQYF
d_gene: TRBD1; abundance: NA; v_gene: TRBV15; j_gene: TRBJ2-7; CDR3nt: TGTGCCACCGGGACAGGGGACTCCTACGAGCAGTACTTC; CDR3aa: CATGTGDSYEQYF
d_gene: NA; abundance: few; v_gene: TRBV15; j_gene: TRBJ2-1; CDR3nt: TGTGCCACCAGCAGAGGGGGGGCGATCAAGTACAGAAATGAGCAGTTCTTC; CDR3aa: CATSRGGAIKYRNEQFF
d_gene: TRBD1; abundance: NA; v_gene: TRBV7-8; j_gene: TRBJ1-2; CDR3nt: TGTGCCAGCAGCTTAGGGACAGGGGGCGGCGGCTATGGCTACACCTTC; CDR3aa: CASSLGTGGGGYGYTF
d_gene: NA; abundance: NA; v_gene: TRBV7-8; j_gene: TRBJ2-2; CDR3nt: TGTGCCAGCAGCTTAACCCTTAACACTAACACCGGGGAGCTGTTTTTT; CDR3aa: CASSLTLNTNTGELFF
d_gene: TRBD1; abundance: NA; v_gene: TRBV11-2; j_gene: TRBJ1-1; CDR3nt: TGTGCCAGCAGGACGTGGACAGGAGAGAACACTGAAGCTTTCTTT; CDR3aa: CASRTWTGENTEAFF
d_gene: NA; abundance: NA; v_gene: TRBV30; j_gene: TRBJ2-1; CDR3nt: TGTGCCTGGCAACGAATGTGGCGGACTAATGAGCAGTTCTTC; CDR3aa: CAWQRMWRTNEQFF
d_gene: TRBD2; abundance: NA; v_gene: TRBV29-1; j_gene: TRBJ2-5; CDR3nt: TGCAGCGTTGTGGCTAGCGGGAGAGTCGTGGAGACCCAGTACTTC; CDR3aa: CSVVASGRVVETQYF
d_gene: NA; abundance: NA; v_gene: TRBV5-1; j_gene: TRBJ1-2; CDR3nt: TGCGCCAGCAGCTTGATCAGGGGCAACAACTATGGCTACACCTTC; CDR3aa: CASSLIRGNNYGYTF
d_gene: NA; abundance: NA; v_gene: TRBV13; j_gene: TRBJ2-1; CDR3nt: TGTGCCAGCAGCCCATACGGAGGGCCTGGGTCTTTAGGTCGGGATAACAATGAGCAGTTCTTC; CDR3aa: CASSPYGGPGSLGRDNNEQFF
d_gene: NA; abundance: NA; v_gene: TRBV18; j_gene: TRBJ2-5; CDR3nt: TGTGCCAGCTCACCCGGACAGAAGTACCAAGAGACCCAGTACTTC; CDR3aa: CASSPGQKYQETQYF
d_gene: NA; abundance: NA; v_gene: TRBV6-6; j_gene: TRBJ2-1; CDR3nt: TGTGCCAGCAGTTACAAAGGAGGCAATGAGCAGTTCTTC; CDR3aa: CASSYKGGNEQFF
d_gene: TRBD2; abundance: NA; v_gene: TRBV6-1; j_gene: TRBJ2-1; CDR3nt: TGTGCCAGCAGTGAACTAGCGGGAGGGTACAATGAGCAGTTCTTC; CDR3aa: CASSELAGGYNEQFF
d_gene: NA; abundance: few; v_gene: TRBV5-1; j_gene: TRBJ2-7; CDR3nt: TGCGCCAGCAGCGATGCGACTTTTTCTGCCTACGAGCAGTACTTC; CDR3aa: CASSDATFSAYEQYF
d_gene: TRBD2; abundance: NA; v_gene: TRBV4-3; j_gene: TRBJ2-1; CDR3nt: TGCGCCAGCAGCCAAGGGATCGGACTAGCGGCCTCCTACAATGAGCAGTTCTTC; CDR3aa: CASSQGIGLAASYNEQFF
d_gene: NA; abundance: NA; v_gene: TRBV5-3; j_gene: TRBJ1-1; CDR3nt: TGTGCCAGCAGCCAAGGTCCGATAACTGAAGCTTTCTTT; CDR3aa: CASSQGPITEAFF
d_gene: NA; abundance: NA; v_gene: TRBV11-2; j_gene: TRBJ2-1; CDR3nt: TGTGCCAGCAGCTTTACCCTAGCATCCTACGATGAGCAGTTCTTC; CDR3aa: CASSFTLASYDEQFF
d_gene: NA; abundance: NA; v_gene: TRBV2; j_gene: TRBJ1-3; CDR3nt: TGTGCCAACCAGGGGAGTGGAAACACCATATATTTT; CDR3aa: CANQGSGNTIYF
d_gene: NA; abundance: once; v_gene: TRBV27; j_gene: TRBJ2-3; CDR3nt: TGTGCCAGCAGTTCCTTGGGTGGGGGGGGCAAGAAACCCGCCACAGATACGCAGTATTTT; CDR3aa: CASSSLGGGGKKPATDTQYF
d_gene: TRBD1; abundance: NA; v_gene: TRBV29-1; j_gene: TRBJ2-6; CDR3nt: TGCAGCGTTGAAGATCAGGGACAGGGTCTCAGTGGGGCCAACGTCCTGACTTTC; CDR3aa: CSVEDQGQGLSGANVLTF
d_gene: TRBD2; abundance: NA; v_gene: TRBV6-1; j_gene: TRBJ2-1; CDR3nt: TGTGCCAGCAGTGAACTAGCGGGAGCCTACAATGAGCAGTTCTTC; CDR3aa: CASSELAGAYNEQFF
d_gene: NA; abundance: NA; v_gene: TRBV27; j_gene: TRBJ2-1; CDR3nt: TGTGCCAGCAGTTTAGGAGGACAGTTAAGCTCCTACAATGAGCAGTTCTTC; CDR3aa: CASSLGGQLSSYNEQFF
d_gene: NA; abundance: NA; v_gene: TRBV6-5; j_gene: TRBJ2-7; CDR3nt: TGTGCCAGCAGTTACAGTCAGGGTGGGGACGAGCAGTACTTC; CDR3aa: CASSYSQGGDEQYF
d_gene: NA; abundance: NA; v_gene: TRBV9; j_gene: TRBJ2-1; CDR3nt: TGTGCCAGCAGCGTTTACTACGCCTACAATGAGCAGTTCTTC; CDR3aa: CASSVYYAYNEQFF
d_gene: TRBD2; abundance: NA; v_gene: TRBV2; j_gene: TRBJ2-1; CDR3nt: TGTGCCAGCAGCGATCCTAGCGGGAGGCTTAATGAGCAGTTCTTC; CDR3aa: CASSDPSGRLNEQFF
d_gene: NA; abundance: large; v_gene: TRBV5-6; j_gene: TRBJ2-2; CDR3nt: TGTGCCAGCAGCTTTTATGACGGGGAGCTGTTTTTT; CDR3aa: CASSFYDGELFF
d_gene: TRBD2; abundance: NA; v_gene: TRBV15; j_gene: TRBJ2-2; CDR3nt: TGTGCCACCAGCAGAGCCGGGAGGGCCCACACCGGGGAGCTGTTTTTT; CDR3aa: CATSRAGRAHTGELFF
d_gene: NA; abundance: NA; v_gene: TRBV6-1; j_gene: TRBJ2-7; CDR3nt: TGTGCCAGCAGTCCCTCGGACAACTTTTTGGAGCAGTACTTC; CDR3aa: CASSPSDNFLEQYF
d_gene: NA; abundance: NA; v_gene: TRBV27; j_gene: TRBJ2-1; CDR3nt: TGTGCCAGTGATCCGGGGCAGGGCCCCAATGAGCAGTTCTTC; CDR3aa: CASDPGQGPNEQFF
d_gene: TRBD2; abundance: NA; v_gene: TRBV7-9; j_gene: TRBJ2-1; CDR3nt: TGTGCCAGCAGCTTACTAGCGGGAGAGAAAAATGAGCAGTTCTTC; CDR3aa: CASSLLAGEKNEQFF